Given below is one T cell receptor (beta chain) in context. This specimen comes from a study of blood T cell repertoires in COVID-19. Germline V CDR1 and CDR2: SGHTA, FQGNSA. The CDR3 consists of 14 residues. Between the trimmed V and J ends, which lost 5 bases and 5 bases, there was a span of 13 bases. Those enrolled in Seattle joined during active infection and were followed longitudinally afterward. Clones were read by immunoSEQ multiplex PCR, and TCRdb kept only the in-frame ones, dropping some. The profile shows about 300,000 clones, about nine tenths of them singletons. The material sequenced was peripheral blood. The chain links TRBV7-2 to TRBJ1-5; possibly TRBD1 for D (6 bases). The receptor was derived from a woman younger than 45 with COVID-19, enrolled during active disease. The CDR3 DNA reads TGTGCCAGCAGCCCTCGGGGGGCGGATCAGCCCCAGCATTTT. Amino acid sequence: CASSPRGADQPQHF.